Included here is one TCR beta chain sequence, with context. Its antigen is still unknown. Second-dose recipients at about 4 or about 12 weeks were treated as one pooled group. Profiled with immunoSEQ multiplex PCR; TCRdb holds only in-frame clones, not every one. Of some 130,000 clones in the sample, just under 95% were seen once. The data were taken from a study of T cell responses to AZD1222 COVID-19 vaccine. Whole-study results and caveats: Two AZD1222 doses significantly raised spike-specific TCR breadth and depth over controls. Donors, mostly white British, included more females; clonal diversity was possibly underestimated. Unmutated variant regions are reportedly the target of nearly half of TCRs that are spike-specific.

The clonotype originates from an adult who received the AZD1222 COVID-19 vaccine. Source: peripheral blood, taken 28 days after the second AZD1222 dose.

This chain's CDR3 is CASSQGANGELFF. CDR3 nucleotide sequence: TGTGCCAGCAGTCAGGGGGCTAACGGGGAGCTGTTTTTT. The chain carries TRBV6-5 and TRBJ2-2; 8 bases agree with TRBD1. From germline, CDR1 is MNHEY and CDR2 SVGAGI. J lost 7 bases, V lost 5 bases, and 3 bases had no gene match. The length of the CDR3 is 13 residues.